These 8 T cell receptor beta chains originate from one sample sequenced in a study of control samples from healthy donors and cancer patients. The protocol was immunoSEQ multiplex PCR, while the TCRdb copy is restricted to in-frame clones and leaves out a portion. The sample includes about 170,000 clones, about 90% of them seen just once. The specimen sequenced was blood. These receptor sequences come from a young woman in good health.

V usage is TRBV6-5 and J usage is TRBJ1-6; D possibly corresponds to TRBD1 (5 bases). The germline V gene has CDR1 MNHEY and CDR2 SVGAGI. The V end was cut by 7 bases, the J end by 3 bases, with 10 bases between. The CDR3 is 14 amino acids. The chain's CDR3 is CASTAGVYNSPLHF. CDR3 DNA: TGTGCCAGCACCGCGGGGGTCTATAATTCACCCCTCCACTTT.

This chain links TRBV5-5 with TRBJ1-2; TRBD1 is a possible D gene (6 bases). V was cut by 0 bases and J by 8 bases, with 8 bases left in between. CDR1 SGHKS and CDR2 YYEKEE come from the germline V gene (reference sequence). The length of the CDR3 is 12 residues. The CDR3 bases are TGTGCCAGCAGCTTGGACAGGGCCGGCTACACCTTC. Amino acids: CASSLDRAGYTF.

The chain combines TRBV18 with TRBJ2-1, with 10 bases aligning to TRBD2. The J segment lost 0 bases and the V segment lost 4 bases, leaving 3 bases of the junction unmatched. Germline values: CDR1 KGHSH, CDR2 LQKENI. This CDR3 contains 16 residues. In DNA, the CDR3 is TGTGCCAGCTCACTAGCGGGGGGCCCCTCCTACAATGAGCAGTTCTTC. Amino acids: CASSLAGGPSYNEQFF.

The chain combines TRBV7-9 with TRBJ2-1; D is possibly TRBD1 (6 bases). Germline V gene data show CDR1 as SEHNR and CDR2 as FQNEAQ (reference sequence). Trimming removed 5 bases from V and 0 bases from J, with 11 bases in between. CDR3 length: 15 amino acids. The CDR3 protein is CASSPGVNSYNEQFF. The CDR3 region has the DNA TGTGCCAGCAGCCCAGGGGTGAACTCCTACAATGAGCAGTTCTTC.

This sequence joins TRBV5-1 and TRBJ2-5; D is uncertain. Germline V lookup: CDR1 SGHRS, CDR2 YFSETQ. Deletions cut 0 bases from V and 0 bases from J, with 12 bases between. CDR3 size: 16 residues. CDR3 nucleotide sequence: TGCGCCAGCAGCTTGGACGTAGGCAGAGACCAAGAGACCCAGTACTTC. This gives the protein CASSLDVGRDQETQYF.

The chain uses TRBV2 and TRBJ2-1; D may be TRBD2 (5 bases). The CDR3 consists of 14 residues. CDR1 and CDR2 from the germline V gene are SNHLY and FYNNEI. Trimming shortened V by 2 bases and J by 8 bases, and 13 bases separated the two germline ends. The CDR3 DNA sequence: TGTGCCAGCAGTGAAAATCTAGCCTCCCATGAGCAGTTCTTC. Amino acids: CASSENLASHEQFF.

This clone occurred a few times. The genes are TRBV6-5 and TRBJ1-5; maybe TRBD1 (6 bases). Trimming took 0 bases from V and 5 from J, leaving 11 bases between them. The CDR3 runs to 15 residues. CDR1 and CDR2 (germline): MNHEY, SVGAGI. The CDR3 bases are TGTGCCAGCAGTTACTCCCGGAAGGGGGATCAGCCCCAGCATTTT. Translated: CASSYSRKGDQPQHF.

V and J are TRBV5-1 and TRBJ2-5; weak D call: TRBD1 (6 bases). The germline V gene encodes CDR1 SGHRS and CDR2 YFSETQ. The CDR3 extends over 18 amino acids. V shed 0 bases and J shed 2 bases, with 20 bases lying between them. This CDR3 reads CASSLAELDRRIQETQYF. The DNA of the CDR3 is TGCGCCAGCAGCTTGGCCGAACTGGACAGAAGAATACAAGAGACCCAGTACTTC.